This T cell receptor (beta chain) emerged from a study of shared clonotypes between healthy human individuals. A remark on this clone: Its antigen is unidentified.

Whole-study findings and limits: Having only a few donors restricted how much genetic and exposure-history diversity was captured. Non-shared clonotypes were found to have lower generation probabilities than the clonotypes that were shared by all four of the sorted-subset donors. When naive CD4 clonotypes were compared across four donors, about 4.8% were shared.

The method was immunoSEQ multiplex PCR; TCRdb's version includes in-frame clones alone and lacks a portion of them. Seen here are 900,000 to 1,200,000 clones, around 78% observed once, and the top ten hold roughly 0.61%. Germline V lookup: CDR1 LNHDA, CDR2 SQIVND (reference sequence). V was trimmed by 2 bases and J by 10 bases, leaving 17 bases between them. The CDR3 has 14 residues. Source material: memory CD4+ T cells from PBMCs. Subset reported: CD45RA-negative fraction. The receptor's source is a man aged 18 to 29 in good health. Some clones in this sample may be carry-over from other donors' samples. The chain uses TRBV19 and TRBJ1-1, with D perhaps TRBD1 (5 bases). CDR3 protein: CASSIPWGGASAFF. CDR3 nucleotides: TGTGCCAGTAGTATACCTTGGGGAGGGGCATCAGCTTTCTTT.